This T cell receptor (beta chain) was recorded in a study of cytomegalovirus exposure and HLA in healthy donors. Study results and caveats: It was shown in a later analysis that HLA-associated TCR beta chains were more clonally expanded than other, equally common chains.

The PCR used 60 Vbeta and 13 Jbeta primers. The assay was immunoSEQ multiplex PCR, and TCRdb's table has in-frame clones only and misses some. Its listing shows 150,000 to 250,000 clones. The CDR3 length is 13 residues. V was pared by 10 bases and J by 5 bases, with 17 bases between. Germline assignment: CDR1 SNHLY and CDR2 FYNNEI. Notes on this clone: Its antigen is unknown.

All the people who gave samples were healthy bone marrow donors. This sequence originates from a boy between 5 and 17 years old in good health and CMV-seronegative. Sequencing input: PBMCs. The chain carries TRBV2 and TRBJ1-2; D might be TRBD1 (6 bases). Here the CDR3 reads CAKQHPGVYGYTF. The CDR3 region has the DNA TGTGCCAAACAGCACCCAGGGGTTTATGGCTACACCTTC.